Listed below are T cell receptor beta chains from one sample, sequenced in a study of CD8+CD57+ T cells in acquired aplastic anemia. From the reads, TCRdb called clonotypes with MiXCR, one entry per CDR3 protein. The sample holds approximately 80,000 distinct CDR3 sequences; about three quarters are singletons and the top ten take about four fifths. What was sequenced was sorted CD4+, CD8+, or CD8+CD57+ T cells (not recorded which) from PBMCs. These TCRs come from a human donor with aplastic anemia. Both conserved end residues are part of each CDR3. D genes are given only for firm matches. Part of the rows lack a size; the others show once, few, many or a class for expanded clones.

CDR3 protein: CASSSGLAGPNQYF; CDR3 DNA: TGTGCCAGCAGTTCAGGACTAGCCGGCCCCAACCAGTACTTC; D gene: TRBD2; J gene: TRBJ2-7; V gene: TRBV7-8; clone size: -
CDR3 protein: CASSLGDGGNIQYF; CDR3 DNA: TGTGCCAGCAGCTTAGGGGACGGCGGAAACATTCAGTACTTC; D gene: -; J gene: TRBJ2-4; V gene: TRBV13; clone size: -
CDR3 protein: CSAGQGNEQYF; CDR3 DNA: TGCAGTGCTGGACAGGGAAACGAGCAGTACTTC; D gene: TRBD1; J gene: TRBJ2-7; V gene: TRBV20-1; clone size: -
CDR3 protein: CASKGGSTDTQYF; CDR3 DNA: TGTGCCAGCAAAGGCGGCAGCACAGATACGCAGTATTTT; D gene: -; J gene: TRBJ2-3; V gene: TRBV25-1; clone size: -
CDR3 protein: CASSETVAGGPETQYF; CDR3 DNA: TGTGCCAGCAGTGAAACGGTAGCGGGGGGGCCGGAGACCCAGTACTTC; D gene: TRBD2; J gene: TRBJ2-5; V gene: TRBV6-1; clone size: -
CDR3 protein: CATKPPTGGNTEAFF; CDR3 DNA: TGTGCCACCAAGCCCCCGACAGGGGGGAACACTGAAGCTTTCTTT; D gene: TRBD1; J gene: TRBJ1-1; V gene: TRBV15; clone size: -
CDR3 protein: CASRSEETQYF; CDR3 DNA: TGTGCCAGCAGATCCGAAGAGACCCAGTACTTC; D gene: -; J gene: TRBJ2-5; V gene: TRBV7-2; clone size: -
CDR3 protein: CASSLVDTQYF; CDR3 DNA: TGTGCCAGCAGCTTGGTTGATACGCAGTATTTT; D gene: -; J gene: TRBJ2-3; V gene: TRBV5-6; clone size: -
CDR3 protein: CASSSWTGANTEAFF; CDR3 DNA: TGTGCCAGCAGCTCTTGGACAGGGGCGAACACTGAAGCTTTCTTT; D gene: TRBD1; J gene: TRBJ1-1; V gene: TRBV7-9; clone size: many
CDR3 protein: CASSRLAVQQETQYF; CDR3 DNA: TGTGCCAGCAGTAGACTAGCGGTACAACAAGAGACCCAGTACTTC; D gene: TRBD2; J gene: TRBJ2-5; V gene: TRBV2; clone size: once
CDR3 protein: CASSQEGENTEAFF; CDR3 DNA: TGCGCCAGCAGCCAAGAGGGGGAAAACACTGAAGCTTTCTTT; D gene: -; J gene: TRBJ1-1; V gene: TRBV4-3; clone size: -
CDR3 protein: CASSLDGGLSFF; CDR3 DNA: TGCGCCAGCAGCTTGGACGGTGGCCTCAGCTTCTTT; D gene: -; J gene: TRBJ1-1; V gene: TRBV5-1; clone size: few
CDR3 protein: CSAHHREPNEQFF; CDR3 DNA: TGCAGCGCCCACCACAGGGAACCCAATGAGCAGTTCTTC; D gene: -; J gene: TRBJ2-1; V gene: TRBV29-1; clone size: once
CDR3 protein: CASSIGGGNNEQFF; CDR3 DNA: TGTGCCAGTAGTATCGGCGGGGGTAACAATGAGCAGTTCTTC; D gene: TRBD2; J gene: TRBJ2-1; V gene: TRBV19; clone size: -
CDR3 protein: CASQGEGLCEQYF; CDR3 DNA: TGTGCCAGCCAAGGGGAGGGGCTCTGCGAGCAGTACTTC; D gene: TRBD2; J gene: TRBJ2-7; V gene: TRBV4-2; clone size: -
CDR3 protein: CSARDGGTRSMSNQPQHF; CDR3 DNA: TGCAGTGCTAGAGATGGGGGGACCCGGAGCATGAGCAATCAGCCCCAGCATTTT; D gene: -; J gene: TRBJ1-5; V gene: TRBV20-1; clone size: once
CDR3 protein: CASRTSGRTNF; CDR3 DNA: TGCGCCAGCAGGACTAGCGGGAGGACCAACTTC; D gene: TRBD2; J gene: TRBJ2-5; V gene: TRBV5-1; clone size: -
CDR3 protein: CAISESRGGGTDTQYF; CDR3 DNA: TGTGCCATCAGTGAGTCGAGGGGCGGGGGCACAGATACGCAGTATTTT; D gene: -; J gene: TRBJ2-3; V gene: TRBV10-3; clone size: few
CDR3 protein: CVTSRQLAGSSYEQYF; CDR3 DNA: TGTGTCACCAGCAGACAGCTAGCGGGCAGCTCCTACGAGCAGTACTTC; D gene: TRBD2; J gene: TRBJ2-7; V gene: TRBV15; clone size: -
CDR3 protein: CSFPQGHGYTF; CDR3 DNA: TGCAGCTTCCCCCAGGGACACGGCTACACCTTC; D gene: -; J gene: TRBJ1-2; V gene: TRBV29-1; clone size: -
CDR3 protein: CAISKDRVGNTEAFF; CDR3 DNA: TGTGCCATCAGTAAGGACAGGGTGGGGAACACTGAAGCTTTCTTT; D gene: TRBD1; J gene: TRBJ1-1; V gene: TRBV10-3; clone size: -
CDR3 protein: CASKGLDPGELFF; CDR3 DNA: TGTGCCAGCAAGGGACTAGACCCCGGGGAGCTGTTTTTT; D gene: TRBD2; J gene: TRBJ2-2; V gene: TRBV7-9; clone size: -
CDR3 protein: CASSQDGGGSNQPQHF; CDR3 DNA: TGCGCCAGCAGCCAAGATGGGGGAGGCAGCAATCAGCCCCAGCATTTT; D gene: -; J gene: TRBJ1-5; V gene: TRBV4-3; clone size: -
CDR3 protein: CASSWSGGVNEQFF; CDR3 DNA: TGTGCCAGTAGTTGGAGCGGGGGGGTCAATGAGCAGTTCTTC; D gene: TRBD2; J gene: TRBJ2-1; V gene: TRBV19; clone size: -
CDR3 protein: CASSISTNYGYTF; CDR3 DNA: TGTGCCAGTAGTATAAGTACTAACTATGGCTACACCTTC; D gene: -; J gene: TRBJ1-2; V gene: TRBV19; clone size: few
CDR3 protein: CASSFRGPDYEQYF; CDR3 DNA: TGTGCCAGCAGCTTCAGGGGACCCGACTACGAGCAGTACTTC; D gene: -; J gene: TRBJ2-7; V gene: TRBV5-6; clone size: few
CDR3 protein: CASRADRYQETQYF; CDR3 DNA: TGTGCCAGCAGGGCGGACAGGTACCAAGAGACCCAGTACTTC; D gene: TRBD1; J gene: TRBJ2-5; V gene: TRBV2; clone size: -
CDR3 protein: CASSRDESYEQYF; CDR3 DNA: TGTGCCAGCAGCCGGGACGAATCCTACGAGCAGTACTTC; D gene: -; J gene: TRBJ2-7; V gene: TRBV7-3; clone size: -
CDR3 protein: CATSRGLEKTQYF; CDR3 DNA: TGTGCCACCAGCAGAGGACTAGAGAAGACCCAGTACTTC; D gene: -; J gene: TRBJ2-5; V gene: TRBV15; clone size: -
CDR3 protein: CASSLDETGNEKLFF; CDR3 DNA: TGTGCCAGCAGCTTAGATGAGACAGGGAATGAAAAACTGTTTTTT; D gene: TRBD1; J gene: TRBJ1-4; V gene: TRBV7-9; clone size: -
CDR3 protein: CSAKAAETQYF; CDR3 DNA: TGCAGTGCTAAGGCTGCAGAGACCCAGTACTTC; D gene: -; J gene: TRBJ2-5; V gene: TRBV20-1; clone size: -
CDR3 protein: CAISESMRNTQYF; CDR3 DNA: TGTGCCATCAGTGAGTCGATGAGGAATACGCAGTATTTT; D gene: -; J gene: TRBJ2-3; V gene: TRBV10-3; clone size: once
CDR3 protein: CSAGTSGGFSYEQYF; CDR3 DNA: TGCAGTGCGGGGACTAGCGGGGGATTCTCCTACGAGCAGTACTTC; D gene: TRBD2; J gene: TRBJ2-7; V gene: TRBV20-1; clone size: -
CDR3 protein: CASSDGGYTIYF; CDR3 DNA: TGTGCCAGCAGTGACGGGGGGTACACCATATATTTT; D gene: -; J gene: TRBJ1-3; V gene: TRBV2; clone size: -
CDR3 protein: CATSWGSLNEQFF; CDR3 DNA: TGTGCCACCTCTTGGGGGAGCCTTAATGAGCAGTTCTTC; D gene: -; J gene: TRBJ2-1; V gene: TRBV24-1; clone size: few
CDR3 protein: CASSRRGEAFF; CDR3 DNA: TGTGCCAGCAGTCGACGGGGGGAAGCTTTCTTT; D gene: -; J gene: TRBJ1-1; V gene: TRBV6-6; clone size: -
CDR3 protein: CASSFRGQGRTEAFF; CDR3 DNA: TGTGCCAGCAGCTTCCGAGGACAGGGGAGGACTGAAGCTTTCTTT; D gene: TRBD1; J gene: TRBJ1-1; V gene: TRBV7-9; clone size: -